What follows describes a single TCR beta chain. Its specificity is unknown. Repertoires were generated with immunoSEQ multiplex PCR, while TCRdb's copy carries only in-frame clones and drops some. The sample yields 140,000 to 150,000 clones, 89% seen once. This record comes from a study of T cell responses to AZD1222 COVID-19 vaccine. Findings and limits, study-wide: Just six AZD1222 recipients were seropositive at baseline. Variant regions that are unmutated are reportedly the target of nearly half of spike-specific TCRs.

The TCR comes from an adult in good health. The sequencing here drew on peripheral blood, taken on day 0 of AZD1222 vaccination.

CDR3 in DNA: TGTGCCAGTAGGGACAAATGGGACCCTGGCGAAAAACTGTTTTTT. Amino acids: CASRDKWDPGEKLFF. The chain combines TRBV19 with TRBJ1-4, with TRBD1 as a possible D gene (5 bases). Germline V CDR1 and CDR2: LNHDA, SQIVND (reference sequence). The V gene lost 6 bases and the J gene lost 8 bases, with 19 bases spanning the gap. The length of the CDR3 is 15 residues.